This is a list of T cell receptor beta chains from one sample in a study of blood T cell repertoires in COVID-19. Generated by immunoSEQ multiplex PCR, the TCRdb table keeps only in-frame clones and is missing some. The profile shows 40,000 to 55,000 clones, 65% to 85% of them singletons. The sample consisted of peripheral blood. The receptors were sampled from a man aged 50 to 60 with active COVID-19. Each CDR3 is given with its conserved first and last residue. D genes are given only for firm matches. The size of a clone is reported for some rows only, either as once, few or many, or as a class for expanded clones.

D	V	J	size	CDR3	DNA
-	TRBV15	TRBJ1-6	-	CATGQTRSYNSPLHF	TGTGCCACCGGACAAACCCGCTCCTATAATTCACCCCTCCACTTT
TRBD1	TRBV6-6	TRBJ2-3	few	CAITDRGHDTQYF	TGTGCCATCACGGACAGGGGACATGATACGCAGTATTTT
TRBD1	TRBV19	TRBJ1-5	-	CASSHRGPDQPQHF	TGTGCCAGTAGTCACAGGGGGCCCGATCAGCCCCAGCATTTT
TRBD1	TRBV6-5	TRBJ1-2	-	CASTGTASYGYTF	TGTGCCAGCACTGGGACAGCTAGTTATGGCTACACCTTC
TRBD2	TRBV4-3	TRBJ2-1	-	CASSQGSSGGSENEQFF	TGCGCCAGCAGCCAAGGTTCGAGCGGGGGTTCCGAGAATGAGCAGTTCTTC
TRBD1	TRBV5-8	TRBJ2-7	once	CASSPRTGGSYEQYF	TGTGCCAGCAGCCCAAGGACAGGGGGCTCCTACGAGCAGTACTTC
TRBD2	TRBV28	TRBJ2-1	once	CASSFLGLAGGKMVNEQFF	TGTGCCAGCAGTTTCCTCGGACTAGCGGGGGGCAAGATGGTCAATGAGCAGTTCTTC
-	TRBV27	TRBJ2-7	-	CASSLSRTGEQYF	TGTGCCAGCAGTTTAAGCAGGACGGGAGAGCAGTACTTC
-	TRBV20-1	TRBJ1-2	-	CSARDRGRYTF	TGCAGTGCTAGAGACAGGGGTCGCTACACCTTC
TRBD1	TRBV4-1	TRBJ1-2	-	CASSQLTGTGGRRNYGYTF	TGCGCCAGCAGCCAGTTAACCGGGACAGGGGGCCGGAGGAACTATGGCTACACCTTC
-	TRBV5-6	TRBJ1-3	-	CASSLEGANTIYF	TGTGCCAGCAGCTTGGAAGGGGCAAACACCATATATTTT
TRBD1	TRBV9	TRBJ1-2	-	CASGDRGLGYTF	TGTGCCAGCGGGGACAGGGGGCTCGGCTACACCTTC
TRBD2	TRBV6-2/TRBV6-3	TRBJ2-1	few	CASSPSGGATYNEQFF	TGTGCCAGCAGCCCTAGCGGGGGGGCAACCTACAATGAGCAGTTCTTC
-	TRBV7-8	TRBJ2-5	-	CASSPKQETQYF	TGTGCCAGCAGCCCTAAACAAGAGACCCAGTACTTC
TRBD1	TRBV7-8	TRBJ2-5	-	CASSPDRVGTQYF	TGTGCCAGCAGCCCTGACAGGGTCGGGACCCAGTACTTC
-	TRBV2	TRBJ1-1	-	CAAQEGDTEAFF	TGTGCCGCGCAAGAGGGGGACACTGAAGCTTTCTTT
-	TRBV6-5	TRBJ2-1	-	CASRRTPQGNEQFF	TGTGCCAGCAGACGCACACCACAGGGAAATGAGCAGTTCTTC
-	TRBV12-2	TRBJ2-3	-	CASRLERDRGFTDTQYF	TGTGCAAGTCGCTTAGAACGGGACAGGGGGTTTACAGATACGCAGTATTTT
-	TRBV5-1	TRBJ1-2	-	CASSLAPDRSHYGYTF	TGCGCCAGCAGCTTGGCCCCGGACAGAAGCCACTATGGCTACACCTTC
-	TRBV5-1	TRBJ1-2	-	CASSSDGDYGYTF	TGCGCCAGCAGCTCCGACGGAGACTATGGCTACACCTTC
-	TRBV7-8	TRBJ1-2	-	CASSRPGFYGYTF	TGTGCCAGCAGCCGCCCGGGTTTTTATGGCTACACCTTC
-	TRBV7-6	TRBJ1-5	-	CASSLAGRDNQPQHF	TGTGCCAGCAGCTTAGCGGGGCGGGACAATCAGCCCCAGCATTTT
-	TRBV14	TRBJ1-3	-	CASSQRHPISGNTIYF	TGTGCCAGCAGTCAAAGACACCCGATCTCTGGAAACACCATATATTTT
-	TRBV19	TRBJ1-1	-	CASRPFWGRGTEAFF	TGTGCCAGTAGACCCTTCTGGGGTAGGGGGACTGAAGCTTTCTTT
-	TRBV7-2	TRBJ1-4	-	CASSPRVQKDEKLFF	TGTGCCAGCAGCCCTCGGGTGCAGAAAGATGAAAAACTGTTTTTT
-	TRBV28	TRBJ1-2	-	CASSLPQVQGGYTF	TGTGCCAGCAGTTTACCACAGGTTCAGGGTGGCTACACCTTC
-	TRBV7-9	TRBJ1-2	-	CASSSLERGGTYGYTF	TGTGCCAGCAGCTCTTTGGAACGTGGGGGGACCTATGGCTACACCTTC
-	TRBV6-5	TRBJ2-5	-	CASTTQAGETQYF	TGTGCCAGCACAACGCAGGCAGGAGAGACCCAGTACTTC
TRBD2	TRBV11-2	TRBJ2-1	-	CASSFRLAGVNSYNEQFF	TGTGCCAGCAGCTTCCGTCTAGCGGGGGTCAACTCCTACAATGAGCAGTTCTTC
-	TRBV7-2	TRBJ2-3	-	CASSFLASTDTQYF	TGTGCCAGCAGCTTTCTAGCGAGCACAGATACGCAGTATTTT
-	TRBV10-3	TRBJ1-2	-	CAIRKDFYGYTF	TGTGCCATCAGGAAGGACTTCTATGGCTACACCTTC
-	TRBV7-9	TRBJ2-7	few	CASSRDSNEQYF	TGTGCCAGCAGCCGAGACAGTAACGAGCAGTACTTC
TRBD1	TRBV5-5	TRBJ1-2	-	CASSSRTGGLDGYTF	TGTGCCAGCAGCTCCAGGACAGGGGGCTTGGATGGCTACACCTTC
-	TRBV3-1/TRBV3-2	TRBJ2-7	-	CASRSTGTHEQYF	TGTGCCAGCCGATCCACAGGGACCCACGAGCAGTACTTC
-	TRBV4-3	TRBJ1-3	-	CASSQERSAGNTIYF	TGCGCCAGCAGCCAAGAGAGGTCGGCTGGAAACACCATATATTTT
-	TRBV24-1	TRBJ2-3	-	CATSDLTATDTQYF	TGTGCCACCAGTGATTTAACAGCCACAGATACGCAGTATTTT
TRBD2	TRBV24-1	TRBJ2-5	-	CATSDPGLAGVQETQYF	TGTGCCACCAGTGACCCTGGACTAGCGGGGGTCCAAGAGACCCAGTACTTC
-	TRBV6-5	TRBJ1-2	-	CASSLGGAKRYGYTF	TGTGCCAGCAGTCTGGGGGGGGCAAAGCGCTATGGCTACACCTTC
-	TRBV7-2	TRBJ2-5	-	CASSPFAGAAKTQYF	TGTGCCAGCAGCCCGTTTGCGGGGGCGGCTAAGACCCAGTACTTC
-	TRBV11-2	TRBJ2-5	-	CASSLGRSRGPETQYF	TGTGCCAGCAGCTTAGGGCGCAGCAGGGGCCCAGAGACCCAGTACTTC
TRBD1	TRBV6-5	TRBJ2-7	few	CASSYSTGLGEQYF	TGTGCCAGCAGTTACTCGACAGGGCTGGGCGAGCAGTACTTC
TRBD1	TRBV6-5	TRBJ2-3	-	CASRRGTGSYTQYF	TGTGCCAGCAGGAGGGGGACAGGGTCCTATACGCAGTATTTT
TRBD1	TRBV27	TRBJ1-2	-	CASSLSFRTGQYGYTF	TGTGCCAGCAGTTTATCATTCCGGACAGGGCAGTATGGCTACACCTTC
TRBD2	TRBV19	TRBJ2-1	-	CASSMGAGGPNNEQFF	TGTGCCAGTAGTATGGGGGCGGGGGGCCCGAATAACGAGCAGTTCTTC
TRBD1	TRBV4-1	TRBJ1-5	-	CASSWTGDSNQPQHF	TGCGCCAGCAGCTGGACAGGGGATAGCAATCAGCCCCAGCATTTT
-	TRBV5-5	TRBJ2-7	few	CASSRPGGSYEQYF	TGTGCCAGCAGCAGACCAGGGGGGTCCTACGAGCAGTACTTC
TRBD1	TRBV7-9	TRBJ1-3	-	CASSLGQGVSGNTIYF	TGTGCCAGCAGCTTGGGTCAGGGGGTTTCTGGAAACACCATATATTTT
-	TRBV10-1	TRBJ2-5	-	CASSESNQGGQETQYF	TGCGCCAGCAGTGAGTCGAATCAGGGAGGACAAGAGACCCAGTACTTC
TRBD1	TRBV10-3	TRBJ2-7	once	CAISVGQGLSYEQYF	TGTGCCATCAGTGTGGGACAGGGACTCTCCTACGAGCAGTACTTC
-	TRBV10-3	TRBJ1-2	-	CAISEKSGNYGYTF	TGTGCCATCAGTGAGAAAAGCGGTAACTATGGCTACACCTTC
TRBD1	TRBV19	TRBJ2-7	-	CASSRDGQGSYEQYF	TGTGCCAGTAGTAGAGATGGACAGGGGTCCTACGAGCAGTACTTC
-	TRBV2	TRBJ2-5	few	CVQGIRETQYF	TGTGTGCAGGGCATAAGGGAGACCCAGTACTTC